The 14 T cell receptor beta chains in this list originate from one sample, sequenced in a study of OX40 agonist ivuxolimab in advanced cancers. Profiled with immunoSEQ multiplex PCR; TCRdb holds only in-frame clones, not every one. The sample consists of about 99,000 clones, roughly 94% of them appearing once. Material: CD4+ or CD8+ T cells sorted from blood, obtained in a trial of the OX40 agonist ivuxolimab. These receptors originate from an adult with an advanced solid tumor such as melanoma, head and neck, liver or kidney cancer.

This clone was recorded only once. The chain joins TRBV19 to TRBJ1-4, with 10 bases matching TRBD1. The CDR3 covers 15 residues. Germline lookup yields CDR1 LNHDA and CDR2 SQIVND (reference sequence). J lost 6 bases, V lost 4 bases, and 5 bases had no gene match. CDR3 in DNA: TGTGCCAGTAGTACCCTGGGGACAGGGGATGAAAAACTGTTTTTT. Its translation is CASSTLGTGDEKLFF.

The CDR3 bases are TGCGCCAGCAGCCCACAGGGAACTGAACTCGAGCAGTACTTC. Translated, it gives CASSPQGTELEQYF. The V call is TRBV5-1, the J call TRBJ2-7, with a tentative D call TRBD1 (6 bases). This CDR3 is 14 amino acids long. Germline CDR1 SGHRS, CDR2 YFSETQ. V shed 4 bases and J shed 6 bases, with 17 bases lying between them.

The sample holds one count of this clone. V usage is TRBV6-1 and J usage is TRBJ1-2; 10 nucleotides align to TRBD1. J was trimmed by 3 bases and V by 11 bases; bases with no gene match: 9. The CDR3 spans 14 residues. Looked up from germline, CDR1 is MNHNS and CDR2 is SASEGT. CDR3 coding DNA: TGTGCCCTCCACGACAGGGGGCGAGACTATGGCTACACCTTC. Amino acid sequence: CALHDRGRDYGYTF.

The chain joins TRBV19 to TRBJ2-7, with unresolved D. The CDR3 spans 15 residues. V was pared by 0 bases and J by 2 bases, with 11 bases between. The germline gives CDR1 LNHDA, CDR2 SQIVND (reference sequence). The CDR3 loop reads CASSIDGNAAYEQYF. CDR3 nucleotide sequence: TGTGCCAGTAGTATAGATGGGAACGCAGCCTACGAGCAGTACTTC.

The chain combines TRBV28 with TRBJ2-7; TRBD1 matches 8 bases. Germline CDR1 is MDHEN and CDR2 is SYDVKM. After removal of 5 bases from V and 3 bases from J, the junction contained 12 bases not matched to a gene. The CDR3 is 16 residues long. CDR3 in DNA: TGTGCCAGCAGTCCCTCACGGGACAGGTACCTCTACGAGCAGTACTTC. Translation gives CASSPSRDRYLYEQYF.

V usage is TRBV7-8 and J usage is TRBJ2-1, with TRBD2 identical over 7 bases. The CDR3 runs to 12 residues. After removal of 8 bases from V and 3 bases from J, the junction contained 1 base not matched to a gene. The germline gives CDR1 SGHVS, CDR2 FQNEAQ. The chain's CDR3 is CASAGVYNEQFF. The CDR3 DNA reads TGTGCCAGCGCGGGGGTCTACAATGAGCAGTTCTTC.

This chain links TRBV5-1 with TRBJ2-7, with D possibly matching TRBD1 (6 bases). CDR3 length: 14 amino acids. Germline V gene lookup returns CDR1 SGHRS and CDR2 YFSETQ. Trimming took 1 base from V and 5 from J, leaving 13 bases between them. DNA for the CDR3: TGCGCCAGCAGCTTGCTTTACAGGGCCGACGAGCAGTACTTC. It codes for CASSLLYRADEQYF.

The chain's CDR3 is CASSPPGLRDYEQYF. The CDR3 DNA follows: TGCGCCAGCAGCCCCCCAGGGTTGCGAGACTACGAGCAGTACTTC. V is TRBV5-1 and J is TRBJ2-7; D is possibly TRBD1 (5 bases). CDR3 size: 15 residues. V gave up 4 bases and J gave up 3 bases, with 17 bases separating them. Per the germline V gene, CDR1 is SGHRS and CDR2 is YFSETQ. Full variable domain (outside the CDR3, taken from reference TRBV5-1 and TRBJ2-7): KAGVTQTPRYLIKTRGQQVTLSCSPISGHRSVSWYQQTPGQGLQFLFEYFSETQRNKGNFPGRFSGRQFSNSRSEMNVSTLELGDSALYLCASSPPGLRDYEQYFGPGTRLTVT.

DNA of the CDR3: TGTGCCAGCAGCCGTAGGATATGGAACACTGAAGCTTTCTTT. As protein: CASSRRIWNTEAFF. This chain connects TRBV7-2 to TRBJ1-1; D uncertain. This CDR3 has 14 residues. From germline, CDR1 is SGHTA and CDR2 FQGNSA. The V and J ends lost 5 bases and 1 base respectively, with 11 bases between them.

The genes are TRBV6-5 and TRBJ2-1; TRBD2 matches at 8 bases. The CDR3 has 15 residues. V shed 8 bases, J shed 2 bases, and the junction held 8 bases outside the gene matches. The germline V gene encodes CDR1 MNHEY and CDR2 SVGAGI. In nucleotides, the CDR3 is TGTGCCAGCGGGGCAGCGGGAGAGGCCTACAATGAGCAGTTCTTC. The encoded protein is CASGAAGEAYNEQFF.

The chain uses TRBV19 and TRBJ1-5; TRBD1 aligns across 8 bases. This CDR3 is built from 16 residues. Germline V gives CDR1 LNHDA, CDR2 SQIVND (reference sequence). V dropped 10 bases and J dropped 0; count of bases not matched to a gene: 11. DNA for the CDR3: TGTGCCACCACGGGACAGGCACTATATAGCAATCAGCCCCAGCATTTT. Translating it yields CATTGQALYSNQPQHF.

The V gene is TRBV4-1, the J gene TRBJ1-3; possibly TRBD1 for D (6 bases). The CDR3 runs to 16 residues. The V end lost 4 bases, the J end lost 0 bases, and 13 bases lay between the germline ends. CDR1 is MGHRA and CDR2 is YSYEKL in the germline V gene. CDR3 in amino acids: CASSPRGVVSGNTIYF. Written as DNA, the CDR3 is TGCGCCAGCAGCCCGAGGGGGGTAGTCTCTGGAAACACCATATATTTT.

The gene calls are TRBV18 and TRBJ1-5; D is perhaps TRBD1 (5 bases). V was pared by 2 bases and J by 4 bases, with 9 bases between. The CDR3 contains 14 residues. The germline V gene has CDR1 KGHSH and CDR2 LQKENI. The CDR3 loop is CASSPGGVNQPQHF. CDR3 nucleotide sequence: TGTGCCAGCTCACCAGGGGGTGTTAATCAGCCCCAGCATTTT. Drawing the rest from reference TRBV18 and TRBJ1-5, the complete variable domain is NAGVMQNPRHLVRRRGQEARLRCSPMKGHSHVYWYRQLPEEGLKFMVYLQKENIIDESGMPKERFSAEFPKEGPSILRIQQVVRGDSAAYFCASSPGGVNQPQHFGDGTRLSIL.

The chain employs TRBV2 and TRBJ2-3; D might be TRBD2 (6 bases). Germline V gene data show CDR1 as SNHLY and CDR2 as FYNNEI. Trimming removed 2 bases from V and 4 bases from J, with 13 bases in between. This CDR3 comprises 15 residues. CDR3 DNA: TGTGCCAGCAGTGAAACTAGCTGGGGGTCAGATACGCAGTATTTT. Its protein is CASSETSWGSDTQYF.